The source of this T cell receptor (beta chain) is a study of T-cell reconstitution after alpha-beta-depleted transplantation in children. With regard to this clonotype: An end of the junction does not agree with germline; a read error may underlie this.

Germline V gene lookup returns CDR1 LNHNV and CDR2 YYDKDF (reference sequence). This CDR3 region has 15 residues. Unique molecular identifiers were used to barcode this TCRbeta library. TCRdb reprocessed the PCR reads with MiXCR, giving one entry per CDR3 protein. The sample lists over 550,000 distinct CDR3 sequences; about 10% were seen once. The chain is built from TRBV15 and TRBJ2-1; D might be TRBD1 (5 bases). The starting material was PBMCs from the stem cell graft donor, obtained from the stem cell graft. The receptor comes from a human donor who donated a stem cell graft to a child with acute myeloid leukemia. The CDR3 region is CATSDPTDIYNEHFF. CDR3 nucleotides: TGTGCCACCAGCGACCCGACAGATATCTACAATGAGCATTTCTTC.